This passage covers 11 T cell receptor beta chains from one sample sequenced in a study of T cells after yellow fever vaccination. TCRdb re-called the 5' RACE reads with MiXCR, one entry per CDR3 protein. The sample holds a few hundred thousand distinct CDR3 sequences, 15% to 20% seen once. The sequencing here drew on PBMCs, taken 15 days after the yellow fever booster vaccination. Receptors were obtained from a young man who received the YFV17D yellow fever vaccine.

The chain is built from TRBV29-1 and TRBJ2-1; maybe TRBD2 (6 bases). V was trimmed by 2 bases and J by 8 bases, leaving 16 bases between them. CDR1 and CDR2 from the germline V gene are SQVTM and ANQGSEA. CDR3 length: 14 amino acids. The CDR3 spells CSVETGEQSHEQFF. CDR3 in DNA: TGCAGCGTTGAAACGGGGGAGCAATCGCATGAGCAGTTCTTC.

The V gene is TRBV6-1, the J gene TRBJ2-2; unclear D gene. The CDR3 totals 13 residues. V gave up 5 bases and J gave up 4 bases, with 8 bases separating them. Germline V gene lookup returns CDR1 MNHNS and CDR2 SASEGT. CDR3 loop: CASSRSLTGELFF. The DNA of the CDR3 is TGTGCCAGCAGTCGCAGCCTCACCGGGGAGCTGTTTTTT.

The chain is built from TRBV18 and TRBJ2-1; D is ambiguous. Deletions cut 3 bases from V and 0 bases from J, with 12 bases between. The length of the CDR3 is 16 residues. Germline V gene data show CDR1 as KGHSH and CDR2 as LQKENI. CDR3 amino acids: CASSPPGQRSYNEQFF. The DNA for the CDR3 is TGTGCCAGCTCACCGCCCGGTCAGCGCTCCTACAATGAGCAGTTCTTC.

The rearrangement links TRBV6-2 or TRBV6-3 to TRBJ2-3; D is undetermined. This CDR3 spans 13 amino acids. Germline V gene lookup returns CDR1 MNHEY and CDR2 SVGEGT. Trimming removed 6 bases from V and 6 bases from J, with 13 bases in between. The DNA for the CDR3 is TGTGCCAGCAGGTTTAGTTCTGGGGATACGCAGTATTTT. It encodes CASRFSSGDTQYF.

This clonotype was seen more than once but under ten times. CDR3 residues: CSARGPLVYEQFF. In nucleotides, the CDR3 is TGCAGTGCTAGGGGCCCCCTCGTCTATGAGCAGTTCTTC. This rearrangement joins TRBV20-1 to TRBJ2-1; D not resolved. Germline lookup yields CDR1 DFQATT and CDR2 SNEGSKA (reference sequence). The CDR3 runs 13 residues. V was pared by 3 bases and J by 8 bases, with 14 bases between.

This CDR3 reads CSARSPPTVSYEQYF. As DNA, the CDR3 is TGCAGTGCTAGATCCCCCCCGACAGTCTCCTACGAGCAGTACTTC. The gene calls are TRBV20-1 and TRBJ2-7; possible D gene TRBD1, 5 bases. V was shortened by 2 bases and J by 0 bases, with 14 bases between the two germline ends. The CDR3 runs 15 residues. Germline V gene lookup returns CDR1 DFQATT and CDR2 SNEGSKA (reference sequence).

The V gene is TRBV20-1, the J gene TRBJ2-7; no definite D call. Per the germline V gene, CDR1 is DFQATT and CDR2 is SNEGSKA (reference sequence). V shed 5 bases and J shed 3 bases, with 5 bases lying between them. The CDR3 consists of 10 residues. CDR3 residues: CSALHYEQYF. Here the CDR3 DNA reads TGCAGTGCTCTTCACTACGAGCAGTACTTC.

The chain has TRBV5-1 and TRBJ1-1, with TRBD1 as a possible D gene (5 bases). CDR1 SGHRS and CDR2 YFSETQ come from the germline V gene. Trimming removed 0 bases at V and 4 bases at J, with 13 bases between. The CDR3 extends over 15 amino acids. The CDR3 coding sequence is TGCGCCAGCAGCTTGGTCGGGGGACGTGGCACTGAAGCTTTCTTT. Translated, it gives CASSLVGGRGTEAFF.

This clonotype was picked up a small number of times. The chain is built from TRBV5-4 and TRBJ2-1; 9 nucleotides align to TRBD2. V shed 0 bases and J 9 bases; nucleotides not matched to a gene: 7. This CDR3 has 15 residues. Germline lookup yields CDR1 SGHNT and CDR2 YYREEE (reference sequence). The CDR3 loop reads CASSLAGREGTEQFF. CDR3 bases: TGTGCCAGCAGCTTGGCCGGGCGGGAGGGCACTGAGCAGTTCTTC.

This rearrangement joins TRBV27 to TRBJ2-5, with 7 bases lining up with TRBD1. The length of the CDR3 is 15 residues. The trim removed 6 bases at V and 3 bases at J, leaving 10 bases unmatched. CDR1 MNHEY and CDR2 SMNVEV come from the germline V gene (reference sequence). CDR3 coding DNA: TGTGCCAGCAGACTGCACGGGGACAGCAAAGAGACCCAGTACTTC. Translated: CASRLHGDSKETQYF.

This chain links TRBV29-1 with TRBJ2-4; D might be TRBD2 (5 bases). V dropped 1 base and J dropped 9 bases, with 16 bases sitting between them. CDR1 is SQVTM and CDR2 is ANQGSEA in the germline V gene. The CDR3 has 14 amino acids. The CDR3 DNA sequence: TGCAGCGTTGAAGCTCGACACCAAGGGAGCATTCAGTACTTC. Its translation: CSVEARHQGSIQYF.